This T cell receptor beta chain was identified during a study of cytomegalovirus exposure and HLA in healthy donors. General study results and limits: Previously analyzed data showed that most TCR beta V segments were productive at a frequency of about 87% or about 30%. Accurate prediction of most subjects' HLA-A and HLA-B alleles from TCR beta sequences was reported. Specificity of three CMV-associated chains for CMV antigens was verified in vitro.

A word on this clone: Its antigen is currently unknown.

It was with 60 Vbeta and 13 Jbeta primers that the PCR ran. Sequencing was performed with immunoSEQ multiplex PCR; in TCRdb, only in-frame clones are kept and a portion is missing. The sample holds 90,000 or so clones, about 79% seen once. Trimming cost V 1 base and J 0 bases; bases outside gene matches: 10. Germline CDR1 SGHTA, CDR2 FQGNSA. CDR3 length: 18 residues. The chain couples TRBV7-2 to TRBJ2-3, with 7 bases fitting TRBD2. The sequence came from a man aged 45-65 years in good health and CMV-seronegative. The source material was PBMCs. The CDR3 reads CASSLGRWGGPSTDTQYF. The CDR3 DNA is TGTGCCAGCAGCTTAGGACGCTGGGGGGGACCTAGCACAGATACGCAGTATTTT.